Presented here are 18 T cell receptor beta chains from one specimen sequenced in a study of blood T cells in healthy people across ages. PCR was performed a second time for about 7 to 11 cycles using a sample-barcoded 5' primer and a J-beta primer mix. TCRdb reprocessed the 5' RACE reads with MiXCR, giving one entry per CDR3 protein. The table shows around 800,000 distinct CDR3 sequences, with around 62% occurring only once. The sample was blood. These TCRs come from a man younger than 45 in good health.

This clonotype turned up a few times. V gene TRBV7-8 combines with J gene TRBJ2-3; the D call may be TRBD1 or TRBD2 (6 bases each). V shed 2 bases and J shed 2 bases, with 14 bases lying between them. This CDR3 contains 16 residues. Germline V gene lookup returns CDR1 SGHVS and CDR2 FQNEAQ. The CDR3 bases are TGTGCCAGCAGCTTATGGGTCGGGGGCCCCACAGATACGCAGTATTTT. Protein product: CASSLWVGGPTDTQYF.

About this clonotype: At one of its ends the junction is not consistent with the germline gene, which may arise from a read error. The chain joins TRBV4-3 to TRBJ2-1; D is undetermined. Germline CDR1 LGHNA, CDR2 YSLEER. This CDR3 spans 14 amino acids. As DNA, the CDR3 is TGCGCCAGCAGCCAAGATTGGCAGAACAATGGGCAGTTCTTC. As protein: CASSQDWQNNGQFF.

V and J are TRBV27 and TRBJ2-5; 8 nucleotides match TRBD2. The V and J ends lost 4 bases and 2 bases, in that order; junction bases with no gene match: 6. Germline assignment: CDR1 MNHEY and CDR2 SMNVEV (reference sequence). CDR3 size: 15 residues. CDR3 in amino acids: CASSSPGGGQETQYF. As DNA, the CDR3 is TGTGCCAGCAGTTCCCCTGGCGGGGGGCAAGAGACCCAGTACTTC.

J is TRBJ2-5 and V is TRBV12-3 or TRBV12-4, with 15 bases identical to TRBD2. Trimming cost V 11 bases and J 4 bases; bases outside gene matches: 8. This CDR3 is 15 amino acids long. CDR3 residues: CASGLAGGRRETQYF. CDR3 nucleotides: TGTGCCTCTGGACTAGCGGGGGGGCGGCGAGAGACCCAGTACTTC.

This chain joins TRBV6-6 and TRBJ2-7, with a weak D call TRBD2 (5 bases). Trimming removed 8 bases at V and 2 bases at J, with 13 bases between. The V gene's germline CDR1 is MNHNY and CDR2 SVGAGI (reference sequence). CDR3 length: 13 amino acids. The CDR3 nucleotides read TGTGCCAGCTCTCTGGGAGTAGCCTACGAGCAGTACTTC. Protein: CASSLGVAYEQYF.

This rearrangement joins TRBV21-1 to TRBJ1-2; the DNA was not compared with TRBD1, the D call given in the table. TRBV21-1 has pseudogene status. The CDR3 is made up of 13 amino acids. The DNA of the CDR3 is TGTGCCAGCGGGGCAGGGACCACCTATGGCTACACCTTC. Its translation: CASGAGTTYGYTF.

The chain carries TRBV29-1 and TRBJ2-4, with D tentatively TRBD1 (6 bases). The better agreement between TRBJ2-7 and the DNA end casts doubt on the J call. This CDR3 comprises 15 residues. Germline values: CDR1 SQVTM, CDR2 ANQGSEA. DNA of the CDR3: TGCAGCGTTGAGGGTTATGATCAGGGGTTCTACGAGCAGTACTTC. Translating gives CSVEGYDQGFYEQYF.

This clonotype was found a few times. The gene calls are TRBV10-3 and TRBJ2-1, with no clear D. This CDR3 contains 14 residues. Germline V gene sequence: CDR1 ENHRY, CDR2 SYGVKD. V was clipped by 6 bases and J by 7 bases, with 16 bases between them. As DNA, the CDR3 is TGTGCCATCAGCGCTATTGGGGTTGAAAATGAGCAGTTCTTC. Translating gives CAISAIGVENEQFF.

The chain uses TRBV18 and TRBJ2-7; TRBD1 matches at 10 bases. The germline gives CDR1 KGHSH, CDR2 LQKENI. This CDR3 has 15 amino acids. The J segment lost 5 bases and the V segment lost 6 bases, leaving 10 bases of the junction unmatched. CDR3 loop: CASSRNDRGLHEQYF. CDR3 sequence (DNA): TGTGCCAGCTCCCGAAACGACAGGGGGCTCCACGAGCAGTACTTC.

This chain uses TRBV28 with TRBJ1-4, with 7 bases matching TRBD1. The CDR3 is made up of 15 amino acids. After removal of 3 bases from V and 5 bases from J, the junction contained 6 bases not matched to a gene. The germline V gene encodes CDR1 MDHEN and CDR2 SYDVKM. Here the CDR3 reads CASSFTGQQNEKLFF. In DNA form, the CDR3 reads TGTGCCAGCAGTTTCACGGGACAGCAAAATGAAAAACTGTTTTTT.

The genes are TRBV7-2 and TRBJ2-5; perhaps TRBD2 as D (7 bases). The V end was cut by 2 bases, the J end by 3 bases, with 13 bases between. The CDR3 extends over 15 amino acids. Looked up from germline, CDR1 is SGHTA and CDR2 is FQGNSA. The CDR3 DNA reads TGTGCCAGCAGCTTATTGGGGAGGGGGGAAGAGACCCAGTACTTC. Translation gives CASSLLGRGEETQYF. Combining the CDR3 with reference TRBV7-2 and TRBJ2-5 gives the whole variable domain GAGVSQSPSNKVTEKGKDVELRCDPISGHTALYWYRQSLGQGLEFLIYFQGNSAPDKSGLPSDRFSAERTGGSVSTLTIQRTQQEDSAVYLCASSLLGRGEETQYFGPGTRLLVL.

The V call is TRBV2, the J call TRBJ1-2; 10 nucleotides line up with TRBD1. The CDR3 runs 14 residues. Germline-derived CDR1 and CDR2 are SNHLY and FYNNEI. V lost 4 bases, J lost 8 bases, and 7 bases stayed unmatched. The CDR3 spells CASSVETGGRGYTF. The CDR3 coding sequence is TGTGCCAGCAGTGTAGAGACAGGGGGCAGAGGCTACACCTTC.

V usage is TRBV7-3 and J usage is TRBJ1-2; TRBD1 matches 9 bases. CDR3 length equals 13 residues. The V gene's germline CDR1 is SGHTA and CDR2 FQGTGA. V trimming: 6 bases; J trimming: 8 bases; junction bases outside the gene matches: 7. CDR3 nucleotide sequence: TGTGCCAGCAGTAGACAGGGGGGTAGCGGCTACACCTTC. Amino acids: CASSRQGGSGYTF.

The chain couples TRBV7-9 to TRBJ2-1; D is undetermined. The V and J ends lost 5 bases and 9 bases respectively, with 11 bases between them. There are 12 residues in the CDR3. CDR1 SEHNR and CDR2 FQNEAQ come from the germline V gene (reference sequence). CDR3 bases: TGTGCCAGCAGCGAACCTCCGGGTGAGCAGTTCTTC. It translates to CASSEPPGEQFF.

On this clonotype itself: Mismatch with germline at one junction end may stem from a read error. The chain carries TRBV29-1 and TRBJ2-7; D remains ambiguous. The CDR3 is 13 amino acids. CDR1 SQVTM and CDR2 ANQGSEA come from the germline V gene. The CDR3 DNA sequence: TGCAGCGCTGAAGGGATGAGCTCCTACGAGCAGTACTTC. Amino acid sequence: CSAEGMSSYEQYF.

In its sample, this clonotype was seen once. The CDR3 nucleotides read TGTGCCAGCAGCTCAGGGACAGACTACTCTGGGGCCAACGTCCTGACTTTC. Protein sequence: CASSSGTDYSGANVLTF. This chain connects TRBV7-9 to TRBJ2-6; TRBD1 agrees at 7 bases. Germline-derived CDR1 and CDR2 are SEHNR and FQNEAQ (reference sequence). The V gene end was trimmed by 4 bases and the J gene end by 0 bases; junction bases not matched to a gene: 6. The CDR3 consists of 17 residues.

This chain uses TRBV11-1 with TRBJ2-1, with D perhaps TRBD2 (6 bases). The CDR3 runs 13 residues. Germline loops: CDR1 SGHAT, CDR2 FQDESV (reference sequence). Trimming took 5 bases from V and 10 from J, leaving 15 bases between them. CDR3 sequence: CASSLLASGEQFF. The DNA of the CDR3 is TGTGCCAGCAGCCTCCTCGCCAGCGGGGAGCAGTTCTTC.

CDR3 DNA: TGCGCCAGCAGCCAAGTTCCCTCCTTAGCGCATGAGCAGTACTTC. Translating gives CASSQVPSLAHEQYF. The chain carries TRBV4-3 and TRBJ2-4, with D possibly TRBD2 on 5 matching bases. The V end was cut by 1 base, the J end by 13 bases, with 20 bases between. The germline CDR1 and CDR2 sequences are LGHNA and YSLEER. The CDR3 runs 15 residues.